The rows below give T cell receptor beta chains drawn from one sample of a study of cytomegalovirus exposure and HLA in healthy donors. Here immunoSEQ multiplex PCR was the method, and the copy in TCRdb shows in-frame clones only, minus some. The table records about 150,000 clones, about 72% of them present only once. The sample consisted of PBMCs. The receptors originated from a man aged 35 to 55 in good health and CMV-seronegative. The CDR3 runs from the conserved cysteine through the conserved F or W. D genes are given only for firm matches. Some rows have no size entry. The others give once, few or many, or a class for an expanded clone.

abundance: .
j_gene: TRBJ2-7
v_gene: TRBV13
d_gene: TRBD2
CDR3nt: TGTGCCACCGCGACTAGCGGGGGGTTGGACGAGCAGTACTTC
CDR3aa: CATATSGGLDEQYF

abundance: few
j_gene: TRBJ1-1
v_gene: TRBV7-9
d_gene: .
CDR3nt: TGTGCCAGCAGCTTAGCGAGGATCTCTGAAGCTTTCTTT
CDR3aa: CASSLARISEAFF

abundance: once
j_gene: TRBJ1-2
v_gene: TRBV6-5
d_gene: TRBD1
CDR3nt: TGTGCCAGCAGTTCCGGAGGACAGGGAAGTTGTGGCTACACCTTC
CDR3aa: CASSSGGQGSCGYTF

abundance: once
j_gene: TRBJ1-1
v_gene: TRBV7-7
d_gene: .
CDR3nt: TGTGCCAGCAGCTTAGAGGCAGGTTCTGAAGCTTTCTTT
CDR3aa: CASSLEAGSEAFF

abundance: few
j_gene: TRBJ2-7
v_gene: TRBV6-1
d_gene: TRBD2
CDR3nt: TGTGCCAGCAGTATCGGGACTAGCGGGAACGACGAGCAGTACTTC
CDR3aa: CASSIGTSGNDEQYF

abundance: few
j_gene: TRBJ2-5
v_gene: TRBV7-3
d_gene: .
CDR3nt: TGTGCCAGTGGGAGGGGGGCCCAAGAGACCCAGTACTTC
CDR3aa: CASGRGAQETQYF

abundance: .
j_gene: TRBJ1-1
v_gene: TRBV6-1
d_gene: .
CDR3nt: TGTGCCAGCAGTGATGGACAGCCGTACACTGAAGCTTTCTTT
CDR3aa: CASSDGQPYTEAFF

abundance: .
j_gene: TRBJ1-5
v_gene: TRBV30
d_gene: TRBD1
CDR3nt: TGTGCCTGGAGTGGAAACAGGGGGGTACAGCCCCAGCATTTT
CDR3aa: CAWSGNRGVQPQHF

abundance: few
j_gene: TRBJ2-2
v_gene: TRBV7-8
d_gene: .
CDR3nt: TGTGCCAGCAGCTTAGAACCGAGGCCCGGGGAGCTGTTTTTT
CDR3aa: CASSLEPRPGELFF

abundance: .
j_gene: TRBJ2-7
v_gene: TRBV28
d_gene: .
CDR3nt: TGTGCCAGCAGTTTTTTGGGAAACAGGCTCGAGCAGTACTTC
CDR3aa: CASSFLGNRLEQYF

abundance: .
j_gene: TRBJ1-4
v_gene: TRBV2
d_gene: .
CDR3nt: TGTGCCAGCATAGGGCGGACGGAGGTACCTCCAGGGGATGAAAAACTGTTTTTT
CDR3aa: CASIGRTEVPPGDEKLFF

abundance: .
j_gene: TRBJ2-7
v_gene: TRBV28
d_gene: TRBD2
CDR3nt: TGTGCCAGCAGTTCATGGCGGGAGGGCCGAGGTTACCACGAGCAGTACTTC
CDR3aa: CASSSWREGRGYHEQYF

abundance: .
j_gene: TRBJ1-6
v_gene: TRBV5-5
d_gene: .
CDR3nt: TGTGCCAGCAGTTCACAGTTGACTAATTCACCCCTCCACTTT
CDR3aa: CASSSQLTNSPLHF

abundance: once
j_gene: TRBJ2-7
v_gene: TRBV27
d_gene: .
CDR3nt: TGTGCCAGCAGTTTTGCAGGGGGGTACGAGCAGTACTTC
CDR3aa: CASSFAGGYEQYF

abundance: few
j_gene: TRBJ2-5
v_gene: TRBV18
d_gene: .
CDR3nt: TGTGCCAGCTCGCGGGCCTGGCAGATGGAAGAGACCCAGTACTTC
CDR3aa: CASSRAWQMEETQYF

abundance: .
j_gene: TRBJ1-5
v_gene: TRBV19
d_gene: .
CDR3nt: TGTGCCAGTACGGAGGGGGGGCCCAATCAGCCCCAGCATTTT
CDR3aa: CASTEGGPNQPQHF

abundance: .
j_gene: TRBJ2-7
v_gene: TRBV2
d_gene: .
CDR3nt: TGTGCCAGCAGTTCAACCTGGAGGAGCTCCTACGAGCAGTACTTC
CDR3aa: CASSSTWRSSYEQYF

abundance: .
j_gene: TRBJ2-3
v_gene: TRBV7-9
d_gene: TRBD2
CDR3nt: TGTGCCAGCAGCCTAGGGACTAGCGGGGGGTACACAGATACGCAGTATTTT
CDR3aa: CASSLGTSGGYTDTQYF